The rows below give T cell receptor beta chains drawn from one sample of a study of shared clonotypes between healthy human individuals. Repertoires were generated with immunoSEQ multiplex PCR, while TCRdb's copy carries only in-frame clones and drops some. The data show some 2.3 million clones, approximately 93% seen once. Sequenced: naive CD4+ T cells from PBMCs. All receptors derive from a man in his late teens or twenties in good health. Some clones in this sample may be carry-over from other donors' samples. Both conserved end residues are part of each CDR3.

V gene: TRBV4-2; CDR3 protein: CASSQVVSEQFF
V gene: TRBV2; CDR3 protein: CASSASGSYDTQYF
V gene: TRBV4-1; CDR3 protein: CASSLAGASSYEQYF
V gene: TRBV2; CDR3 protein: CASSERGGGNTIYF
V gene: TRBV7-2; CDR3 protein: CASSPTGRNQPQHF
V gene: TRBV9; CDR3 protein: CASSVNTRYGYTF
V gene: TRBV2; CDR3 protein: CASSEGQVVNEQFF
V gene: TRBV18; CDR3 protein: CASQKSLAGVGNEQFF
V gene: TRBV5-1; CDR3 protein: CASSVYGTGFEKLFF
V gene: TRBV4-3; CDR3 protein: CASSQELTLDTQYF
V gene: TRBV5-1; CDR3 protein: CASSFNSNYGYTF
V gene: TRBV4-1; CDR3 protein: CASSQSGDRARTEAFF
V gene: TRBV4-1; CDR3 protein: CASSQLGNLNYGYTF
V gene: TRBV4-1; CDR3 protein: CASSQDSVETYEKLFF
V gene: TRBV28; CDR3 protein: CASSASSAPSTDTQYF